The rows below give T cell receptor beta chains drawn from one sample of a study of CD8+ T cells in alopecia areata. Some clones are missing from TCRdb's copy, which holds only in-frame ones; the method was immunoSEQ multiplex PCR. This repertoire shows about 100,000 clones, under 65% found once; its top ten account for over 20%. Sequencing input: NKG2D-low CD8+ T cells sorted from blood. These receptors all stem from a human donor with alopecia areata. Each CDR3 is given with its conserved first and last residue. The D gene is left open where the match is weak. Clone size is stated in some rows and not others, as once, few, many or a class when expanded.

TRBV19	TRBJ2-7	NA	TRBD2	CASSRLAGTYEQYF	TGTGCCAGTAGTCGACTAGCGGGGACTTACGAGCAGTACTTC
TRBV4-1	TRBJ2-7	NA	TRBD2	CASSHTTSGRRSYEQYF	TGCGCCAGCAGCCACACTACTAGCGGGAGGAGATCCTACGAGCAGTACTTC
TRBV28	TRBJ2-5	NA	TRBD1	CASMPRGLWETQYF	TGTGCCAGCATGCCCAGGGGGTTATGGGAGACCCAGTACTTC
TRBV27	TRBJ2-7	NA	NA	CASSLSRKGRSYEQYF	TGTGCCAGCAGTTTATCGCGGAAGGGTAGGAGCTACGAGCAGTACTTC
TRBV4-1	TRBJ2-7	few	TRBD1	CASSQKDRDYEQYF	TGCGCCAGCAGCCAAAAGGACAGGGACTACGAGCAGTACTTC
TRBV9	TRBJ1-2	once	NA	CASSVDREGFNYGYTF	TGTGCCAGCAGCGTAGACAGGGAAGGATTTAACTATGGCTACACCTTC
TRBV25-1	TRBJ1-5	NA	NA	CASRARAQHF	TGTGCCAGCAGGGCCCGGGCCCAGCATTTT
TRBV5-1	TRBJ2-7	NA	TRBD1	CASSSGTGSYEQYF	TGCGCCAGCAGCTCCGGGACAGGGAGCTACGAGCAGTACTTC
TRBV10-3	TRBJ1-2	NA	NA	CAISDVGGLLLRGYTF	TGTGCCATCAGTGATGTGGGGGGCTTGCTGCTGCGCGGCTACACCTTC
TRBV25-1	TRBJ2-7	NA	NA	CASSPGTEQYF	TGTGCCAGCAGTCCAGGGACCGAGCAGTACTTC
TRBV29-1	TRBJ2-7	few	TRBD2	CSVEVAGGPYEQYF	TGCAGCGTTGAAGTTGCGGGAGGGCCCTACGAGCAGTACTTC
TRBV27	TRBJ1-5	NA	NA	CASSLPNQPQHF	TGTGCCAGCAGTTTACCTAATCAGCCCCAGCATTTT
TRBV4-1	TRBJ2-7	few	TRBD2	CASSQGPGLGTYEQYF	TGCGCCAGCAGCCAAGGACCGGGACTAGGCACCTACGAGCAGTACTTC
TRBV27	TRBJ1-5	NA	NA	CASSPLSNQPQHF	TGTGCCAGCAGCCCCCTTAGCAATCAGCCCCAGCATTTT